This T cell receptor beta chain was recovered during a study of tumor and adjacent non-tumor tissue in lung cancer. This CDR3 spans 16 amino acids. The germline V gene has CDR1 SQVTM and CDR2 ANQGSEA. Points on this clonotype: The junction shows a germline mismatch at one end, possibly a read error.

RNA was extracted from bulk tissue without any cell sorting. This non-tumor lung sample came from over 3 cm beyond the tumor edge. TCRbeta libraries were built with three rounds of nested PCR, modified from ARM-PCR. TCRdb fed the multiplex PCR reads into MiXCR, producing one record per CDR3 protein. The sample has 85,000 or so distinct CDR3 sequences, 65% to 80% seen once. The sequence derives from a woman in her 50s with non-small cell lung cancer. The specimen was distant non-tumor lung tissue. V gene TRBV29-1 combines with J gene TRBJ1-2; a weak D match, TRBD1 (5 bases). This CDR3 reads CSVRFIGALRGYGYTF. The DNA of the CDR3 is TGTAGCGTCCGTTTTATTGGGGCCCTAAGGGGCTATGGCTACACCTTC.